This TCR beta chain comes out of a study of blood T cells in healthy people across ages. Study-wide results and caveats: From one million sequenced T cells, diversity estimates were lower bounds.

Concerning this clonotype itself: Its antigen is not known.

Per-sample PBMC isolation yielded at least 7 million cells. The authors ran a second PCR of roughly 6 to 12 cycles using a sample-barcoded 5' primer and a J-beta primer mix. MiXCR, run by TCRdb on the 5' RACE reads, gives a single entry per CDR3 protein. Of 870,000 or so distinct CDR3 sequences in the sample, around 28% were seen once. This CDR3 spans 15 amino acids. The germline gives CDR1 SGHRS, CDR2 YFSETQ. Trimming took 3 bases from V and 8 from J, leaving 17 bases between them. The source material was blood. The source of this sequence is a woman aged 80 or older in good health. This chain links TRBV5-1 with TRBJ2-2; possible D gene TRBD2, 6 bases. CDR3 sequence: CASSWSGTGVGELFF. CDR3 DNA sequence: TGCGCCAGCAGCTGGTCCGGGACTGGCGTTGGGGAGCTGTTTTTT.